This passage covers 5 T cell receptor beta chains from one sample sequenced in a study of cytomegalovirus exposure and HLA in healthy donors. Use of 60 Vbeta and 13 Jbeta primers characterized the PCR. Some clones are missing from TCRdb's copy, which holds only in-frame ones; the method was immunoSEQ multiplex PCR. The sample yields roughly 110,000 clones, less than 85% seen once. Input material: PBMCs. These receptors all come from a man aged 60 to 69 in good health and CMV-seronegative.

The J gene is TRBJ1-3, the V gene TRBV2; 7 nucleotides match TRBD1. The CDR3 covers 13 residues. The germline gives CDR1 SNHLY, CDR2 FYNNEI. The V segment lost 4 bases and the J segment 4 bases; nucleotides outside the gene matches: 1. The CDR3 DNA is TGTGCCAGCAGTGTGGGACAGGGAAACACCATATATTTT. Its translation: CASSVGQGNTIYF.

V is TRBV29-1 and J is TRBJ2-3, with TRBD1 matching over 7 bases. Germline loops: CDR1 SQVTM, CDR2 ANQGSEA. The CDR3 consists of 12 residues. Trimming removed 6 bases from V and 4 bases from J; junction bases left unmatched: 4. The DNA for the CDR3 is TGCAGCGTGGATCAGGGGGCAGATACGCAGTATTTT. Amino acids: CSVDQGADTQYF.

The CDR3 loop reads CASSEFSSDNSPLHF. The CDR3 nucleotides read TGCGCCAGCAGTGAGTTCTCCAGTGATAATTCACCCCTCCACTTT. V is TRBV10-2 and J is TRBJ1-6, with no clear D. Germline V gene sequence: CDR1 WSHSY, CDR2 SAAADI. Trimming pared 1 base from V and 5 bases from J, leaving 9 bases between. The CDR3 is 15 residues long.

The gene calls are TRBV5-5 and TRBJ1-1; unclear D gene. The CDR3 extends over 15 amino acids. V lost 4 bases and J lost 5, with 18 bases in between. Germline-derived CDR1 and CDR2 are SGHKS and YYEKEE (reference sequence). CDR3 sequence (DNA): TGTGCCAGCAGCGGAGTATTGACCCCCGGAACTGAAGCTTTCTTT. This sequence encodes CASSGVLTPGTEAFF.

This sequence joins TRBV5-1 and TRBJ2-5; the D is unclear. V lost 2 bases, J lost 5 bases, and 7 bases lay in between. The germline gives CDR1 SGHRS, CDR2 YFSETQ. The CDR3 is 12 amino acids. This CDR3 is CASSFQLETQYF. The CDR3 nucleotides read TGCGCCAGCAGCTTTCAACTGGAGACCCAGTACTTC. Full variable domain (rest looked up from reference TRBV5-1 and TRBJ2-5): KAGVTQTPRYLIKTRGQQVTLSCSPISGHRSVSWYQQTPGQGLQFLFEYFSETQRNKGNFPGRFSGRQFSNSRSEMNVSTLELGDSALYLCASSFQLETQYFGPGTRLLVL.